This T cell receptor (beta chain) originates from a study of early T cells in non-severe SARS-CoV-2 infection. V gave up 2 bases and J gave up 1 base; unmatched junction bases: 2. The germline CDR1 and CDR2 sequences are SEHNR and FQNEAQ (reference sequence). The CDR3 consists of 15 residues. MiXCR was run by TCRdb on the 5' RACE reads, yielding one entry per CDR3 protein. The sample has under 90,000 distinct CDR3 sequences; less than 15% are singletons. The origin of this receptor is an adult who was a healthcare worker with PCR-confirmed SARS-CoV-2 infection or an uninfected control (not recorded which). Sequences were obtained from whole blood. The chain carries TRBV7-9 and TRBJ2-3; TRBD2 agrees at 8 bases. As DNA, the CDR3 is TGTGCCAGCAGCTTACAAGCGGGGGGCACAGATACGCAGTATTTT. Its protein is CASSLQAGGTDTQYF. Variable domain in full (rest from reference TRBV7-9 and TRBJ2-3): DTGVSQNPRHKITKRGQNVTFRCDPISEHNRLYWYRQTLGQGPEFLTYFQNEAQLEKSRLLSDRFSAERPKGSFSTLEIQRTEQGDSAMYLCASSLQAGGTDTQYFGPGTRLTVL.